A selection of T cell receptor beta chains follows, all from one sample in a study of response to subunit inactivated influenza vaccine. TCRdb re-called the RT-PCR reads through MiXCR, storing one row per CDR3 protein. The sample lists 500,000 to 550,000 distinct CDR3 sequences, about 7.2% occurring once. Source: PBMCs from blood, taken around 2 years after vaccination. These TCRs come from a man aged 50-75 years who received an inactivated influenza vaccine. The CDR3 runs from the conserved cysteine through the conserved F or W. Fields, in order: D gene, V gene, clone size, J gene, CDR3 DNA, CDR3 protein. The D gene is left open where the match is weak. The size entry is marked missing in some rows and otherwise reads once, few, many or a size class.

d_gene: .; v_gene: TRBV5-1; abundance: many; j_gene: TRBJ2-7; CDR3nt: TGCGCCAGCCGGGGCCAACCAAGCCACGAGCAGTACTTC; CDR3aa: CASRGQPSHEQYF
d_gene: TRBD2; v_gene: TRBV12-3/TRBV12-4; abundance: few; j_gene: TRBJ2-5; CDR3nt: TGTGCCAGCAGTGCAGGGACTAGCGGGGGGCCGCGGGAGACCCAGTACTTC; CDR3aa: CASSAGTSGGPRETQYF
d_gene: .; v_gene: TRBV10-3; abundance: few; j_gene: TRBJ2-3; CDR3nt: TGTGCCATCAGCCCGATAGGGGGGCCGAACACAGATACGCAGTATTTT; CDR3aa: CAISPIGGPNTDTQYF
d_gene: .; v_gene: TRBV20-1; abundance: .; j_gene: TRBJ2-7; CDR3nt: TGCAGTGCTAGATTTTTTTTATCGGAGCAGTACTTC; CDR3aa: CSARFFLSEQYF
d_gene: .; v_gene: TRBV6-5; abundance: few; j_gene: TRBJ1-1; CDR3nt: TGTGCCAGCAGTTACAGCGTGCTGAACACTGAAGCTTTCTTT; CDR3aa: CASSYSVLNTEAFF
d_gene: TRBD2; v_gene: TRBV5-6; abundance: many; j_gene: TRBJ2-5; CDR3nt: TGTGCCAGCAGCTACCGGACTAGCGGGAGGGCCGGAGAGACCCAGTACTTC; CDR3aa: CASSYRTSGRAGETQYF
d_gene: .; v_gene: TRBV28; abundance: many; j_gene: TRBJ1-5; CDR3nt: TGTGCCAGCAGTTTAGGTGTGACCCTACAGCCCCAGCATTTT; CDR3aa: CASSLGVTLQPQHF
d_gene: TRBD1; v_gene: TRBV5-1; abundance: few; j_gene: TRBJ2-1; CDR3nt: TGCGCCAGCAGCCCCTCCGGGGACAGTTACAATGAGCAGTTCTTC; CDR3aa: CASSPSGDSYNEQFF
d_gene: TRBD2; v_gene: TRBV2; abundance: .; j_gene: TRBJ2-1; CDR3nt: TGTGCCAGCAGTGCCCAGACTAGCGGCTACAATGAGCAGTTCTTC; CDR3aa: CASSAQTSGYNEQFF
d_gene: .; v_gene: TRBV20-1; abundance: few; j_gene: TRBJ2-5; CDR3nt: TGCAGTGCCACAACTAGCCTGCATCAAGAGACCCAGTACTTC; CDR3aa: CSATTSLHQETQYF
d_gene: .; v_gene: TRBV5-1; abundance: many; j_gene: TRBJ1-2; CDR3nt: TGCGCCAGCAGCTTGGTGCAGGAAGGGAATGGCTACACCTTC; CDR3aa: CASSLVQEGNGYTF
d_gene: .; v_gene: TRBV10-3; abundance: once; j_gene: TRBJ2-1; CDR3nt: TGTGCCACAGAAATGGGACGGGGTGGATCCAATGAGCAGTTCTTC; CDR3aa: CATEMGRGGSNEQFF
d_gene: .; v_gene: TRBV12-3/TRBV12-4; abundance: many; j_gene: TRBJ1-1; CDR3nt: TGTGCCAGCAGTTTAGTAGAAGAGGCTGAAGCTTTCTTT; CDR3aa: CASSLVEEAEAFF
d_gene: .; v_gene: TRBV20-1; abundance: few; j_gene: TRBJ1-5; CDR3nt: TGCAGTGCTAGAGATGGGGCAGTATATAGCAATCAGCCCCAGCATTTT; CDR3aa: CSARDGAVYSNQPQHF
d_gene: .; v_gene: TRBV20-1; abundance: .; j_gene: TRBJ2-6; CDR3nt: TGCAGTGCTAGATCCCAGGGGGGCTCTGGGGCCAACGTCCTGACTTTC; CDR3aa: CSARSQGGSGANVLTF
d_gene: .; v_gene: TRBV10-3; abundance: many; j_gene: TRBJ2-1; CDR3nt: TGTGCCATCACGTACTCCCCGAACAATGAGCAGTTCTTC; CDR3aa: CAITYSPNNEQFF
d_gene: TRBD1; v_gene: TRBV12-3/TRBV12-4; abundance: .; j_gene: TRBJ1-2; CDR3nt: TGTGCCAGCAGTCCAACCAAGACAGGGTATGGCTACACCTTC; CDR3aa: CASSPTKTGYGYTF
d_gene: .; v_gene: TRBV28; abundance: .; j_gene: TRBJ1-1; CDR3nt: TGTGCCAGCAGTTTCGCGGGGACACAGAACACTGAAGCTTTCTTT; CDR3aa: CASSFAGTQNTEAFF
d_gene: .; v_gene: TRBV6-2/TRBV6-3; abundance: many; j_gene: TRBJ1-5; CDR3nt: TGTGCCAGGGGGGTACCTGCCACCTACGGCAATCAGCCCCAGCATTTT; CDR3aa: CARGVPATYGNQPQHF
d_gene: TRBD2; v_gene: TRBV28; abundance: many; j_gene: TRBJ2-1; CDR3nt: TGTGCCAGCAGGAGTAGCGGGGGCTCCTACAATGAGCAGTTCTTC; CDR3aa: CASRSSGGSYNEQFF
d_gene: .; v_gene: TRBV27; abundance: many; j_gene: TRBJ1-5; CDR3nt: TGTGCCAGCAGTTTATTGGGGGATAGCGATCAGCCCCAGCATTTT; CDR3aa: CASSLLGDSDQPQHF
d_gene: .; v_gene: TRBV7-2; abundance: .; j_gene: TRBJ2-5; CDR3nt: TGTGCCAGCAGCTATGGGGGGATCCAGTACTTC; CDR3aa: CASSYGGIQYF
d_gene: .; v_gene: TRBV4-2; abundance: .; j_gene: TRBJ2-7; CDR3nt: TGTGCCAGCAGCCAAGATCTTTGGCAGTGGGACTACGAGCAGTACTTC; CDR3aa: CASSQDLWQWDYEQYF
d_gene: .; v_gene: TRBV15; abundance: few; j_gene: TRBJ2-3; CDR3nt: TGTGCCACCAGCAGAGGAAGGACAGACTTCACAGATACGCAGTATTTT; CDR3aa: CATSRGRTDFTDTQYF
d_gene: .; v_gene: TRBV19; abundance: few; j_gene: TRBJ2-5; CDR3nt: TGTGCCAGTAGTATCTCAGAGACCCAGTACTTC; CDR3aa: CASSISETQYF
d_gene: .; v_gene: TRBV10-3; abundance: many; j_gene: TRBJ2-1; CDR3nt: TGTGCCATCAGTGAAAGGCAGGGGTCCTACAATGAGCAGTTCTTC; CDR3aa: CAISERQGSYNEQFF
d_gene: .; v_gene: TRBV6-1; abundance: few; j_gene: TRBJ1-1; CDR3nt: TGTGCCAGCAGGTCATTGGGGAGGGCTGAAGCTTTCTTT; CDR3aa: CASRSLGRAEAFF
d_gene: .; v_gene: TRBV4-1; abundance: .; j_gene: TRBJ1-1; CDR3nt: TGCGCCAGCAGCCAAGCCGTTCTAAGAAATGAAGCTTTCTTT; CDR3aa: CASSQAVLRNEAFF
d_gene: .; v_gene: TRBV4-3; abundance: few; j_gene: TRBJ2-2; CDR3nt: TGCGCCAGCAGCCAAGAGGTTATCGCGAACACCGGGGAGCTGTTTTTT; CDR3aa: CASSQEVIANTGELFF
d_gene: TRBD2; v_gene: TRBV3-1; abundance: many; j_gene: TRBJ2-7; CDR3nt: TGTGCCAGCAGCCAATCTAGCGGGATGCGAAACGAGCAGTACTTC; CDR3aa: CASSQSSGMRNEQYF
d_gene: .; v_gene: TRBV21-1; abundance: few; j_gene: TRBJ2-1; CDR3nt: TGTGCCAGCAGCCTACCCTCCAATGAGCAGTTCTTC; CDR3aa: CASSLPSNEQFF
d_gene: .; v_gene: TRBV3-1; abundance: .; j_gene: TRBJ1-1; CDR3nt: TGTGCCAGCAGCCAATTTTCCGGAAGAGGTGGGACTGAAGCTTTCTTT; CDR3aa: CASSQFSGRGGTEAFF
d_gene: .; v_gene: TRBV2; abundance: many; j_gene: TRBJ2-3; CDR3nt: TGTGCCAGCAGCGGGCAGGGACTGACAGATACGCAGTATTTT; CDR3aa: CASSGQGLTDTQYF
d_gene: .; v_gene: TRBV18; abundance: many; j_gene: TRBJ1-6; CDR3nt: TGTGCCAGCAGCCCCGGGGATTCACCCCTCCACTTT; CDR3aa: CASSPGDSPLHF
d_gene: .; v_gene: TRBV19; abundance: many; j_gene: TRBJ2-1; CDR3nt: TGTGCCAGTAGTATGTCATCGAGCTCCTACAATGAGCAGTTCTTC; CDR3aa: CASSMSSSSYNEQFF
d_gene: .; v_gene: TRBV7-2; abundance: .; j_gene: TRBJ2-3; CDR3nt: TGTGCCAGCAGCCCTCAGTACGGCGGCGGAAGTACGCAGTATTTT; CDR3aa: CASSPQYGGGSTQYF
d_gene: .; v_gene: TRBV27; abundance: many; j_gene: TRBJ2-7; CDR3nt: TGTGCCAGCAGTTTAGGTCCTAGGGACTACGAGCAGTACTTC; CDR3aa: CASSLGPRDYEQYF
d_gene: .; v_gene: TRBV3-1; abundance: .; j_gene: TRBJ2-7; CDR3nt: TGTGCCAGCAGCCAAGGGGCAGCAGCTAGCTACGAGCAGTACTTC; CDR3aa: CASSQGAAASYEQYF
d_gene: .; v_gene: TRBV14; abundance: .; j_gene: TRBJ2-3; CDR3nt: TGTGCCAGCAGCCAATCAGTCGCTAGCACAGATACGCAGTATTTT; CDR3aa: CASSQSVASTDTQYF
d_gene: .; v_gene: TRBV18; abundance: .; j_gene: TRBJ1-1; CDR3nt: TGTGCCAGCTCACAATCAAGGGGTGCTGAAGCTTTCTTT; CDR3aa: CASSQSRGAEAFF
d_gene: TRBD1; v_gene: TRBV4-1; abundance: many; j_gene: TRBJ2-3; CDR3nt: TGCGCCAGCAGCCTAGACCACGGGACAGTGGCCCGCACAGATACGCAGTATTTT; CDR3aa: CASSLDHGTVARTDTQYF
d_gene: .; v_gene: TRBV6-2/TRBV6-3; abundance: .; j_gene: TRBJ2-1; CDR3nt: TGTGCCAGCAGTTACCACCTTACCGGGACCCCACGGTTTTTGCAGTTCTTC; CDR3aa: CASSYHLTGTPRFLQFF
d_gene: .; v_gene: TRBV27; abundance: .; j_gene: TRBJ1-5; CDR3nt: TGTGCCAGCAGTCCAATATACAGGGTTAGCAATCAGCCCCAGCATTTT; CDR3aa: CASSPIYRVSNQPQHF
d_gene: .; v_gene: TRBV7-9; abundance: .; j_gene: TRBJ1-6; CDR3nt: TGTGCCAGCAGCTTAGAATCTCCCAAGAGCGGGAATTCACCCCTCCACTTT; CDR3aa: CASSLESPKSGNSPLHF
d_gene: .; v_gene: TRBV5-1; abundance: many; j_gene: TRBJ2-3; CDR3nt: TGCGCCAGCAGCTTGATAACAGCAGATACGCAGTATTTT; CDR3aa: CASSLITADTQYF
d_gene: TRBD2; v_gene: TRBV20-1; abundance: .; j_gene: TRBJ2-5; CDR3nt: TGCAGTGCTAGACCCATAGCGGGCTCCACGGTGCCCCAGTACTTC; CDR3aa: CSARPIAGSTVPQYF